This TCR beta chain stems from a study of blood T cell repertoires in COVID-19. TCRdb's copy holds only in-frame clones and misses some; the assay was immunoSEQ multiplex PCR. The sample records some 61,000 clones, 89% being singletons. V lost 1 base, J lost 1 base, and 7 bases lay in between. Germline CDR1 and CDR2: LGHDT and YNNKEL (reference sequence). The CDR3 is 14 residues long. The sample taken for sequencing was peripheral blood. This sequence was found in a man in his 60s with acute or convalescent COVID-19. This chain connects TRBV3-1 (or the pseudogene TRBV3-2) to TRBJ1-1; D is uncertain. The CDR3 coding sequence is TGTGCCAGCAGCCAAGTAAACAGGAACACTGAAGCTTTCTTT. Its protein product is CASSQVNRNTEAFF.